This T cell receptor beta chain emerged from a study of T cell responses to AZD1222 COVID-19 vaccine. Study results and limitations: Spike-specific TCR breadth and depth grew following two AZD1222 doses. There were repertoire samples only from the period after the peak T cell response. The donor cohort was predominantly white British with a female majority, and clonal diversity may have been underestimated. Epitopes outside B.1.351 and B.1.1.7 mutated regions reportedly drew nearly half of spike TCRs.

The CDR3 has 15 residues. V shed 7 bases and J 0 bases; nucleotides not matched to a gene: 5. Germline V CDR1 and CDR2: SQVTM, ANQGSEA. Assay: immunoSEQ multiplex PCR; the TCRdb copy retains only in-frame clones and omits some. Of 130,000 to 150,000 clones in the sample, about 81% are singletons; the top ten hold around 4.3%. Regarding this clone: Its antigen remains unidentified.

The specimen comprised peripheral blood, sampled on day 0 of MenACWY control vaccination. The receptor's source is an adult in good health. V gene TRBV29-1 combines with J gene TRBJ2-3; 12 bases line up with TRBD1. As DNA, the CDR3 is TGCAGCGGGGGACAGGGGGCACTGAGCACAGATACGCAGTATTTT. It is translated as CSGGQGALSTDTQYF.